The 27 T cell receptor beta chains below were found in one sample sequenced in a study of shared clonotypes between healthy human individuals. Using immunoSEQ multiplex PCR, the repertoire was profiled, and TCRdb retains in-frame clones only, with some absent. The data hold roughly 640,000 clones, with less than 85% observed a single time. Sequencing was done on a sample of memory CD4+ T cells sorted from blood. Subset specified: CD45RA-negative fraction. The receptors here all came from a woman in her 30s in good health.

This clone was seen more than once but under ten times. A much larger clone differs by one base, so this may be a read error. Other DNA sequences in this specimen translate into the identical CDR3. This chain connects TRBV6-1 to TRBJ2-7, with no clear D. Deletions cut 3 bases from V and 1 base from J, with 1 base between. CDR3 length: 11 residues. Germline V gives CDR1 MNHNS, CDR2 SASEGT. Written as DNA, the CDR3 is TGTGCCAGCAGTGATTCCTACGAGCAGTACTTC. It encodes CASSDSYEQYF.

The V and J genes are TRBV28 and TRBJ1-1; possibly TRBD1 for D (6 bases). Germline CDR1 MDHEN, CDR2 SYDVKM. V dropped 4 bases and J dropped 8 bases, with 26 bases sitting between them. The length of the CDR3 is 17 residues. CDR3: CASSSPQPGRAGAEAFF. The CDR3 bases are TGTGCCAGCAGTTCCCCGCAACCGGGGAGGGCAGGGGCAGAAGCTTTCTTT. Full variable domain (remainder filled in from reference TRBV28 and TRBJ1-1): DVKVTQSSRYLVKRTGEKVFLECVQDMDHENMFWYRQDPGLGLRLIYFSYDVKMKEKGDIPEGYSVSREKKERFSLILESASTNQTSMYLCASSSPQPGRAGAEAFFGQGTRLTVV.

This sequence joins TRBV6-6 and TRBJ2-1, with TRBD2 matching 14 bases. The germline V gene has CDR1 MNHNY and CDR2 SVGAGI (reference sequence). V lost 8 bases to trimming and J lost 8 bases; unmatched junction nucleotides: 11. CDR3 length equals 16 residues. The CDR3 loop is CASLSTGTSGSYEQFF. The DNA of the CDR3 is TGTGCCAGCTTGTCCACAGGGACTAGCGGGAGTTATGAGCAGTTCTTC.

This clone was counted between two and nine times. This chain joins TRBV9 and TRBJ1-5; D gene unclear. CDR3 length equals 16 residues. Germline V gene lookup returns CDR1 SGDLS and CDR2 YYNGEE. V was cut by 3 bases and J by 3 bases, with 16 bases left in between. The CDR3 sequence is CASSGGPPAANQPQHF. The CDR3 coding sequence is TGTGCCAGCAGCGGTGGACCGCCCGCCGCCAATCAGCCCCAGCATTTT.

Ten or more counts support this clone. The V gene is TRBV9, the J gene TRBJ2-2; 12 bases align to TRBD2. The CDR3 runs to 15 residues. CDR1 SGDLS and CDR2 YYNGEE come from the germline V gene. Unmatched junction bases numbered 3, after V lost 3 bases and J lost 6 bases. DNA for the CDR3: TGTGCCAGCAGCGGGACTAGCGGGATGCCCGGGGAGCTGTTTTTT. Its translation is CASSGTSGMPGELFF.

The rearrangement joins TRBV4-1 to TRBJ1-1; 7 bases fit TRBD1. V was clipped by 4 bases and J by 0 bases; unmatched bases: 5. This CDR3 is 15 amino acids long. Germline V CDR1 and CDR2: MGHRA, YSYEKL. CDR3 nucleotide sequence: TGCGCCAGCAGCCGGACAGGTCCCCTGAACACTGAAGCTTTCTTT. Its translation is CASSRTGPLNTEAFF.

Written as DNA, the CDR3 is TGTGCCAGCAGCTGGGGTAGCGGGAGATCAGAGACCCAGTACTTC. Encoded protein: CASSWGSGRSETQYF. The chain recombines TRBV7-9 with TRBJ2-5; 9 bases fit TRBD2. CDR1 and CDR2 from the germline V gene are SEHNR and FQNEAQ (reference sequence). With 4 bases clipped from V and 4 bases from J, the junction kept 7 bases outside the gene matches. The CDR3 covers 15 residues.

The gene calls are TRBV10-3 and TRBJ1-1; D unresolved. The CDR3 loop spans 14 amino acids. Germline CDR1 and CDR2: ENHRY and SYGVKD. With 0 bases removed from V and 7 bases from J, the gap between germline ends came to 12 bases. CDR3 sequence reads: CAISESRGKDEAFF. CDR3 bases: TGTGCCATCAGTGAGTCGAGAGGGAAGGATGAAGCTTTCTTT.

This clone has a single count. This sequence joins TRBV11-2 and TRBJ2-7; D is ambiguous. Germline CDR1 is SGHAT and CDR2 is FQNNGV. The V gene lost 3 bases and the J gene lost 3 bases, with 6 bases spanning the gap. The CDR3 covers 12 residues. CDR3 protein: CASSFLDYEQYF. DNA for the CDR3: TGTGCCAGCAGCTTCCTAGACTACGAGCAGTACTTC. The entire variable domain, with the rest obtained from reference TRBV11-2 and TRBJ2-7, is as follows: EAGVAQSPRYKIIEKRQSVAFWCNPISGHATLYWYQQILGQGPKLLIQFQNNGVVDDSQLPKDRFSAERLKGVDSTLKIQPAKLEDSAVYLCASSFLDYEQYFGPGTRLTVT.

This clone was counted only a few times. This chain connects TRBV7-6 to TRBJ1-4; D is possibly TRBD1 (5 bases). The V end lost 5 bases, the J end lost 5 bases, and 12 bases lay between the germline ends. This CDR3 is 14 amino acids long. Germline CDR1 is SGHVS and CDR2 is FNYEAQ. The CDR3 protein is CASSLGPRNEKLFF. In DNA form, the CDR3 reads TGTGCCAGCAGCCTGGGACCGCGCAATGAAAAACTGTTTTTT.

The chain uses TRBV5-6 and TRBJ1-3, with TRBD1 as a possible D gene (5 bases). Germline values: CDR1 SGHDT, CDR2 YYEEEE. Trimming took 1 base from V and 2 from J, leaving 13 bases between them. The CDR3 has 16 residues. CDR3: CASSLRDEIPGNTIYF. The CDR3, as DNA: TGTGCCAGCAGCTTGCGGGACGAAATACCTGGAAACACCATATATTTT.

The chain combines TRBV6-5 with TRBJ1-2; TRBD1 matches 7 bases. CDR3 length equals 15 residues. The ends lost 4 bases at V and 2 bases at J; junction bases unmatched: 7. Germline V gives CDR1 MNHEY, CDR2 SVGAGI. The CDR3 here is CASSFSGGMNYGYTF. CDR3 nucleotides: TGTGCCAGCAGTTTCTCAGGGGGAATGAACTATGGCTACACCTTC.

This clone has only a few counts. The chain has TRBV30 and TRBJ1-2; TRBD1 might be the D (5 bases). The CDR3 spans 12 residues. The germline V gene has CDR1 GTSNPN and CDR2 SVGIG (reference sequence). V lost 2 bases and J 5 bases, leaving 9 bases between the germline ends. CDR3 sequence reads: CAWSNQGYGYTF. DNA for the CDR3: TGTGCCTGGAGTAACCAGGGTTATGGCTACACCTTC.

On this clone: The sample contains more than one DNA sequence encoding this CDR3. V and J are TRBV2 and TRBJ2-2; 11 bases map to TRBD1. Germline V gene sequence: CDR1 SNHLY, CDR2 FYNNEI. The CDR3 has 15 amino acids. The V segment lost 6 bases and the J segment 5 bases; nucleotides outside the gene matches: 5. CDR3 sequence (DNA): TGTGCCAGCAGAACCGGGACAGGGGGGACCGGGGAGCTGTTTTTT. It translates to CASRTGTGGTGELFF. The variable domain in full, with the rest retrieved from reference TRBV2 and TRBJ2-2, is EPEVTQTPSHQVTQMGQEVILRCVPISNHLYFYWYRQILGQKVEFLVSFYNNEISEKSEIFDDQFSVERPDGSNFTLKIRSTKLEDSAMYFCASRTGTGGTGELFFGEGSRLTVL.

This sequence joins TRBV5-4 and TRBJ2-3, with 7 bases matching TRBD1. Germline V CDR1 and CDR2: SGHNT, YYREEE (reference sequence). The V and J ends lost 0 bases and 5 bases, in that order; junction bases with no gene match: 9. The CDR3 is 16 residues long. CDR3 sequence: CASSLGGRGTRDTQYF. The CDR3, as DNA: TGTGCCAGCAGCTTGGGTGGCAGGGGGACACGAGATACGCAGTATTTT.

V is TRBV7-6 and J is TRBJ2-3; 9 nucleotides agree with TRBD2. Germline CDR1 SGHVS, CDR2 FNYEAQ. The CDR3 has 14 residues. V shed 3 bases and J 5 bases; nucleotides not matched to a gene: 3. CDR3 protein: CASSFLSGRDTQYF. The DNA of the CDR3 is TGTGCCAGCAGCTTCCTTAGCGGGAGAGATACGCAGTATTTT. Variable domain in full (rest from reference TRBV7-6 and TRBJ2-3): GAGVSQSPRYKVTKRGQDVALRCDPISGHVSLYWYRQALGQGPEFLTYFNYEAQQDKSGLPNDRFSAERPEGSISTLTIQRTEQRDSAMYRCASSFLSGRDTQYFGPGTRLTVL.

V and J are TRBV11-2 and TRBJ1-3; unclear D gene. V dropped 2 bases and J dropped 0 bases, with 14 bases sitting between them. The CDR3 contains 17 residues. Germline-derived CDR1 and CDR2 are SGHAT and FQNNGV. CDR3 region: CASSLSPGRISGNTIYF. For the CDR3, the DNA is TGTGCCAGCAGCTTAAGTCCCGGACGGATCTCTGGAAACACCATATATTTT.

There are a few counts of this clone. A single base separates this from a much larger clone, so it may be a read error. The CDR3 spells CASSNYDEQFF. The CDR3 bases are TGTGCCAGCAGCAACTACGATGAGCAGTTCTTC. The chain uses TRBV7-2 and TRBJ2-1, with D unclear. The length of the CDR3 is 11 residues. Germline CDR1 and CDR2: SGHTA and FQGNSA.

The chain employs TRBV2 and TRBJ2-1; 8 nucleotides align to TRBD1. Per germline, CDR1 SNHLY and CDR2 FYNNEI. Trimming at V came to 6 bases and at J to 9 bases, leaving 13 bases not matched to a gene. The CDR3 runs to 15 residues. CDR3: CASRGSAGGSGEQFF. As DNA, the CDR3 is TGTGCCAGCAGAGGCTCGGCAGGGGGCTCGGGTGAGCAGTTCTTC.

This chain links TRBV18 with TRBJ1-1; D is possibly TRBD1 (6 bases). There are 15 residues in the CDR3. V shed 1 base and J shed 0 bases, with 9 bases lying between them. Germline V gene sequence: CDR1 KGHSH, CDR2 LQKENI. The CDR3 sequence is CASSPRQEVNTEAFF. In nucleotides, the CDR3 is TGTGCCAGCTCACCACGACAGGAGGTGAACACTGAAGCTTTCTTT.

The rearrangement uses TRBV28 and TRBJ2-1; 7 positions agree with TRBD2. V was pared by 6 bases and J by 4 bases, with 6 bases of the junction left unmatched. The CDR3 extends over 14 amino acids. CDR1 and CDR2 (germline): MDHEN, SYDVKM. The CDR3 region is CASSRGLLYNEQFF. CDR3 coding DNA: TGTGCCAGCAGCCGGGGACTACTATACAATGAGCAGTTCTTC.

V gene TRBV2 combines with J gene TRBJ1-4, with 7 bases matching TRBD1. Losses at the gene ends were 4 bases for V and 2 bases for J; bases not matched to a gene: 1. CDR3 length equals 14 residues. Germline V gene data show CDR1 as SNHLY and CDR2 as FYNNEI. DNA for the CDR3: TGTGCCAGCAGTGGACAGGGTACTAATGAAAAACTGTTTTTT. Protein: CASSGQGTNEKLFF.

The V and J genes are TRBV21-1 and TRBJ2-5; the DNA was not compared with TRBD1, the D call given in the table. TRBV21-1 is given as a pseudogene. The CDR3 consists of 13 residues. The CDR3 sequence: CASSRGQQETQYF. The CDR3 coding sequence is TGTGCCAGCAGCAGGGGGCAACAAGAGACCCAGTACTTC.

There are a few counts of this clone. The chain joins TRBV15 to TRBJ2-1; 8 bases match TRBD2. V lost 6 bases and J lost 4; bases outside the gene matches: 8. This CDR3 is 15 amino acids long. The germline gives CDR1 LNHNV, CDR2 YYDKDF (reference sequence). This chain's CDR3 is CATRAGTRPYNEQFF. The CDR3 nucleotides are TGTGCCACCAGAGCCGGGACTAGACCTTACAATGAGCAGTTCTTC.

In its sample, this clone was seen many times. V usage is TRBV7-3 and J usage is TRBJ2-1; D is tentatively TRBD1 or TRBD2 (5 bases each). Trimming removed 1 base from V and 9 bases from J, with 13 bases in between. The CDR3 totals 14 residues. Germline V lookup: CDR1 SGHTA, CDR2 FQGTGA. The CDR3 DNA reads as TGTGCCAGCAGCTTAAGAGGGAGTCAGGGTGAGCAGTTCTTC. Protein sequence: CASSLRGSQGEQFF.

The chain links TRBV28 to TRBJ2-5; D is unclear. This CDR3 has 16 residues. Germline V lookup: CDR1 MDHEN, CDR2 SYDVKM. The V end lost 5 bases, the J end lost 2 bases, and 18 bases lay between the germline ends. The chain's CDR3 is CASSPYDPNVQETQYF. CDR3 bases: TGTGCCAGCAGTCCGTACGACCCAAACGTACAAGAGACCCAGTACTTC. The full variable domain, in which reference TRBV28 and TRBJ2-5 provide the parts outside the CDR3, is DVKVTQSSRYLVKRTGEKVFLECVQDMDHENMFWYRQDPGLGLRLIYFSYDVKMKEKGDIPEGYSVSREKKERFSLILESASTNQTSMYLCASSPYDPNVQETQYFGPGTRLLVL.

This clone was found a few times. This chain joins TRBV25-1 and TRBJ2-5; the match to TRBD1 covers 9 bases. This CDR3 has 14 residues. Germline V gene sequence: CDR1 MGHDK, CDR2 SYGVNS. The junction had 8 bases not matched to a gene; V was cut back by 1 base and J by 11 bases. CDR3 DNA sequence: TGTGCCAGCAGTGAATTCGGGACAGGGCCCATGCAGTACTTC. Amino acids: CASSEFGTGPMQYF. Full variable domain (rest looked up from reference TRBV25-1 and TRBJ2-5): EADIYQTPRYLVIGTGKKITLECSQTMGHDKMYWYQQDPGMELHLIHYSYGVNSTEKGDLSSESTVSRIRTEHFPLTLESARPSHTSQYLCASSEFGTGPMQYFGPGTRLLVL.